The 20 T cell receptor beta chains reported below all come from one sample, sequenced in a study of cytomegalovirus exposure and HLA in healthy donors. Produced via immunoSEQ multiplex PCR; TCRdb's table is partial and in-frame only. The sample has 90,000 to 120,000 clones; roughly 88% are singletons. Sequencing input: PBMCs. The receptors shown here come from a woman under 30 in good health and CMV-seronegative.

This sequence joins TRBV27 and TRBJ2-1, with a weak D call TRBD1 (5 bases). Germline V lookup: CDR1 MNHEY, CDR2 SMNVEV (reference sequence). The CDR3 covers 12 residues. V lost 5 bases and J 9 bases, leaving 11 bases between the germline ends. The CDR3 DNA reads TGTGCCAGCAGTCTCCCAGGGCGTGAGCAGTTCTTC. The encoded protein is CASSLPGREQFF.

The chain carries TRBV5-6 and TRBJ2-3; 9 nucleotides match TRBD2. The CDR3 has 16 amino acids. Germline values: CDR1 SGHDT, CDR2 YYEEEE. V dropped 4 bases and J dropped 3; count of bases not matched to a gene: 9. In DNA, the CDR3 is TGTGCCAGCAGCCCACTAAGCGGGGGGATGACAGATACGCAGTATTTT. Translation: CASSPLSGGMTDTQYF.

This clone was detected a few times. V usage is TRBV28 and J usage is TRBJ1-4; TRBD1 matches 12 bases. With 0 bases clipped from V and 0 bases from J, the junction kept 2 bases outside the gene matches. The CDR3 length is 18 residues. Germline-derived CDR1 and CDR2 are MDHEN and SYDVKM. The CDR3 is CASSLWGQGAATNEKLFF. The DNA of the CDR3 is TGTGCCAGCAGTTTATGGGGACAGGGGGCTGCAACTAATGAAAAACTGTTTTTT. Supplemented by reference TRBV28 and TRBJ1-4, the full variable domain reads DVKVTQSSRYLVKRTGEKVFLECVQDMDHENMFWYRQDPGLGLRLIYFSYDVKMKEKGDIPEGYSVSREKKERFSLILESASTNQTSMYLCASSLWGQGAATNEKLFFGSGTQLSVL.

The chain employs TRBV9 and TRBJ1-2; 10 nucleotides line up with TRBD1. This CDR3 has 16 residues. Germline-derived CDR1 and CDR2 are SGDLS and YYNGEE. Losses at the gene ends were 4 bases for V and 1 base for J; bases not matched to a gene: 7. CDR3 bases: TGTGCCAGCAGCTCGGATGGGGACAGGGGTAACTATGGCTACACCTTC. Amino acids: CASSSDGDRGNYGYTF.

The CDR3 region has the DNA TGCGCCAGCAGCCAAGTACTAGCGGGAGTCCAAGAGACCCAGTACTTC. This translates into CASSQVLAGVQETQYF. The rearrangement links TRBV4-1 to TRBJ2-5; TRBD2 agrees at 11 bases. CDR3 length equals 16 residues. Germline V lookup: CDR1 MGHRA, CDR2 YSYEKL. V lost 1 base, J lost 1 base, and 2 bases stayed unmatched.

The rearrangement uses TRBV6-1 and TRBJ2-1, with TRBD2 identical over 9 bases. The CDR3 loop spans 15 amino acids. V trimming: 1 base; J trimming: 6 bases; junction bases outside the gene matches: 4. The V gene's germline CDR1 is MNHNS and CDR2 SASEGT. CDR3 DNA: TGTGCCAGCAGTGAAGAGGCGGGGGGGTCCAATGAGCAGTTCTTC. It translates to CASSEEAGGSNEQFF.

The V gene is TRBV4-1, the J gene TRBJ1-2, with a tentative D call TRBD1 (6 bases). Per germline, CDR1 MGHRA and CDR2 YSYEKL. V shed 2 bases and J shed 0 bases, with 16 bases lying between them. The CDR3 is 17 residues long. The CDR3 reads CASSQIIRGRSNYGYTF. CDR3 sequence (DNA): TGCGCCAGCAGCCAAATAATCAGGGGCAGGTCTAACTATGGCTACACCTTC.

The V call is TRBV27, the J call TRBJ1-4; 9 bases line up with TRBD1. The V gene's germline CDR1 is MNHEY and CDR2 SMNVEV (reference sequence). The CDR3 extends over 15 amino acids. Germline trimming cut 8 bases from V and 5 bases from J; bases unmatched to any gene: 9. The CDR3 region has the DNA TGTGCCAGCGCCTCCGGGGGGACAGGGAATGAAAAACTGTTTTTT. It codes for CASASGGTGNEKLFF.

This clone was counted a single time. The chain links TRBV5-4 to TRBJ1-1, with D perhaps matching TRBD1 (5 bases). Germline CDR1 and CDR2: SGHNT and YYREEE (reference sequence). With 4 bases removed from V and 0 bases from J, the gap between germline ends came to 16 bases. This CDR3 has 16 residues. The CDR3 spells CASSMGGGGMNTEAFF. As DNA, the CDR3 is TGTGCCAGCAGCATGGGGGGGGGAGGGATGAACACTGAAGCTTTCTTT.

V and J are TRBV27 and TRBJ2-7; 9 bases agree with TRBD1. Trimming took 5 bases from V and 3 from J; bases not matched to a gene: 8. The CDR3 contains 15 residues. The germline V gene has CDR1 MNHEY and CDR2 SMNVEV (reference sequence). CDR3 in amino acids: CASSLPGTGFYEQYF. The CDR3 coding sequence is TGTGCCAGCAGTCTACCGGGGACAGGGTTCTACGAGCAGTACTTC.

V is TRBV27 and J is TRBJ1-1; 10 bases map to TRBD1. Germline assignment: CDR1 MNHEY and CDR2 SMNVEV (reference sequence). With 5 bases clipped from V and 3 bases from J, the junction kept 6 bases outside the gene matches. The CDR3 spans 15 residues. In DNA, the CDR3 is TGTGCCAGCAGTCGAGACAGGGGGCCGGACACTGAAGCTTTCTTT. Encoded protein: CASSRDRGPDTEAFF.

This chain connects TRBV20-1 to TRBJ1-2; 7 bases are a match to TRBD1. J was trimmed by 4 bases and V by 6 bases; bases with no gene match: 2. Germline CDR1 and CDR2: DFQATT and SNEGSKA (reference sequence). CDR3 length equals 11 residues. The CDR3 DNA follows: TGCAGTGCGTGGGACAGCTATGGCTACACCTTC. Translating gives CSAWDSYGYTF.

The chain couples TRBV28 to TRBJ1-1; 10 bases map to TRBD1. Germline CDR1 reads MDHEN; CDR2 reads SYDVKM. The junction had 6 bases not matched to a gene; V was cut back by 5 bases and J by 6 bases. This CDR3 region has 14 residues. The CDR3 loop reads CASSPGTGEAEAFF. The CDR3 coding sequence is TGTGCCAGCAGTCCCGGGACAGGGGAGGCTGAAGCTTTCTTT.

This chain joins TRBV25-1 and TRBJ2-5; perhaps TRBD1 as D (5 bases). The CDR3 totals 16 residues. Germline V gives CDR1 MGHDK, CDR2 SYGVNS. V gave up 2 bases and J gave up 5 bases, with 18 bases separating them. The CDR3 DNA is TGTGCCAGCAGTGAAGACCGGGCTCCCCCAGGGGAGACCCAGTACTTC. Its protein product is CASSEDRAPPGETQYF.

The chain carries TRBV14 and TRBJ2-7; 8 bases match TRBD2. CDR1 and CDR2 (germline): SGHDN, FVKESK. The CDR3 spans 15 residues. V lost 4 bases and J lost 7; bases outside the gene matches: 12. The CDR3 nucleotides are TGTGCCAGCAGCCTTCAAGCGGGGGTTCCCGGGGAGCAGTACTTC. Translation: CASSLQAGVPGEQYF.

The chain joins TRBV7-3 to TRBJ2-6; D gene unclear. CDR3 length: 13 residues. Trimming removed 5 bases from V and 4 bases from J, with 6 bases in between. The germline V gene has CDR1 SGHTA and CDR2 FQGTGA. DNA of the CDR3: TGTGCCAGCAGCCCCTTAGGGGCCAACGTCCTGACTTTC. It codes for CASSPLGANVLTF.

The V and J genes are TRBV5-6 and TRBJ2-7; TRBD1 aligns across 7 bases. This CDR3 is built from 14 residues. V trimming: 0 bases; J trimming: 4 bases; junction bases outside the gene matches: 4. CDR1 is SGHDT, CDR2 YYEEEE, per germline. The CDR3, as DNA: TGTGCCAGCAGCTTGGGACAGGGACGTTACGAGCAGTACTTC. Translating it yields CASSLGQGRYEQYF.

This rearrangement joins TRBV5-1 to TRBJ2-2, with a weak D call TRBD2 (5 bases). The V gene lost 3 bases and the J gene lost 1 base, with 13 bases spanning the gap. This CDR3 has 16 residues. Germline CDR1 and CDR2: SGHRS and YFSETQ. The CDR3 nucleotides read TGCGCCAGCAGCTCGGAGGTAGTGCGGAACACCGGGGAGCTGTTTTTT. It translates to CASSSEVVRNTGELFF.

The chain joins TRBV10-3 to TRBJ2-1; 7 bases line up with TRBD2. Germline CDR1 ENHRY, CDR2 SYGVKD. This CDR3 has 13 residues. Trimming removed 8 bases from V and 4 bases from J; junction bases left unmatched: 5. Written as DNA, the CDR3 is TGTGCCATCGCTAGCGGATCTTACAATGAGCAGTTCTTC. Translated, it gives CAIASGSYNEQFF.

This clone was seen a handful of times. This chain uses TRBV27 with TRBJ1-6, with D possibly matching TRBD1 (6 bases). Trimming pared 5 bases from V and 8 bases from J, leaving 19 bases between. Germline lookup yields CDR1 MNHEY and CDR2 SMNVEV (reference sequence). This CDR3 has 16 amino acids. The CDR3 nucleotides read TGTGCCAGCAGTACGATAAAGGACAGTCTTTATTCACCCCTCCACTTT. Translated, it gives CASSTIKDSLYSPLHF.